Here is one T cell receptor beta chain with its context. The specificity of this receptor is unknown. This receptor came from a mouse, so its gene names and germline sequences are mouse ones too. The read finishes 3 residues shy of the CDR3 end, and the germline J gene is used to complete it. Other DNA sequences in this sample translate to the same CDR3. V is shortened by 0 bases, J by 7 bases, and the region joining them spans 4 bases. As encoded in the germline V gene (reference sequence), CDR1 is LGHNA while CDR2 is YNLKQL. Reading from cysteine to phenylalanine, the CDR3 counts 13 amino acids. The CDR3 was read in part: 30 bases, with the frame set at base 1. The data were obtained in a study of CD8+ T cells in alopecia areata (dated by TCRdb to the late 2010s). For the wider study: Skin from C3H/HeJ donors with spontaneous alopecia (about 6-12 months old) was grafted onto female C3H/HeJ recipients aged 7-10 weeks. In both human patients and the C3H/HeJ mouse model, the study applied high-throughput TCRbeta sequencing to look at T cell clonal expansion in alopecia areata. Human TCRbeta sequencing covered scalp tissue and sorted CD4+ and CD8+ peripheral blood T cells from patchy and totalis/universalis alopecia areata patients and healthy controls. Scalp clonality was compared among normal scalp (n=4), patchy alopecia areata scalp (n=8), and alopecia totalis/universalis scalp (n=8). RNA was extracted with the PAXgene miRNA kit for fixed scalp, the miRNeasy kit for PBMCs, and the RNeasy kit for mouse skin. immunoSEQ multiplex PCR using 35 Vbeta forward primers and 13 Jbeta reverse primers was used to amplify TCRbeta CDR3 regions.

The research as a whole found: Compared with normal scalp, lesional scalp had higher clonality and more expanded CD8+ clones, particularly in alopecia totalis/universalis, a pattern that suggests antigenic drive. Resident alphabeta T cells in normal human skin are also sequenced, complicating scalp TCR repertoire analysis, unlike mouse skin dominated by gammadelta T cells. Shared TCR sequences between patients were less evident than in mice, which may be partly attributable to HLA diversity in the patient population.

Library preparation was by the immunoSEQ multiplex PCR assay. RNA was extracted from all samples and reverse transcribed into cDNA as template for TCR sequencing. SuperScript III was used to make first-strand cDNA, primed with a 2:1 mix of oligo-dT and random hexamers. Amplification bias was assessed with a synthetic immune receptor repertoire, and residual bias was removed computationally. Libraries were sequenced on Illumina HiSeq using 60 bp reads that covered the CDR3 and were read from J toward V. The published analysis was carried out like this. After raw reads were preprocessed to remove errors, the CDR3 was defined following IMGT conventions as running from the conserved cysteine to phenylalanine. To get clonality, Shannon entropy was normalized by log2 of the number of productive unique TCRs and the result was subtracted from 1. Whether each scalp clone was CD4 or CD8 was inferred by checking scalp TCRbeta sequences against the CD4 and CD8 repertoires from sorted blood. In TCRdb, the immuneACCESS table is reduced to in-frame sequences with V and J assigned. These tables do not hold every clone; where another copy was compared, an unresolved V gene accounts for under half, and the others remain unexplained. From that table come the V and J calls and clone size; the DNA was used to work out D and trimming. The sample has 250,000 or so clones on record, with no singletons. The ten top clones hold more than 0.95% of the sample.

Cells from mouse cutaneous lymph nodes were pooled, stained for CD4, CD8alpha, NKG2D, NKG2ACE and other markers, and then sorted on a BD Influx. Sequenced sample: CD4+ T cells sorted from a lymph node. This TCR came from a C3H/HeJ mouse with alopecia areata. Mice of this line possess the MHC haplotype H2-k. In this chain, TRBV5 is recombined with TRBJ1-6; no D gene is confidently identified. TRBJ1-6 is noted as an ORF with a role that remains uncertain. Incomplete CDR3 DNA: TGTGCCAGCAGCCAAGAGAGGAATTCGCCC. The resulting protein is CASSQERNSP. The entire CDR3 protein reads CASSQERNSPLYF.